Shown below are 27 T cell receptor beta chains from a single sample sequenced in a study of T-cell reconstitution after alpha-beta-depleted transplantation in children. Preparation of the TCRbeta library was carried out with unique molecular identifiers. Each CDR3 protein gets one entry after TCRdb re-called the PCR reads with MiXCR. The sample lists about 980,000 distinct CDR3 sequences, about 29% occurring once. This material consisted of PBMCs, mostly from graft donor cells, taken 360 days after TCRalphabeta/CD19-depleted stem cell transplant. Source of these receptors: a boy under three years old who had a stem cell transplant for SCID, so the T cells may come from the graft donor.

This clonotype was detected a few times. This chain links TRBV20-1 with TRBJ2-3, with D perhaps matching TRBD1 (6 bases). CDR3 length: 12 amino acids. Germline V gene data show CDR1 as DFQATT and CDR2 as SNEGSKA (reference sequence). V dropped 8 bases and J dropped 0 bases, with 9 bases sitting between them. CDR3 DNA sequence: TGCAGTTACAGGGCTAGCACAGATACGCAGTATTTT. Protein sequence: CSYRASTDTQYF.

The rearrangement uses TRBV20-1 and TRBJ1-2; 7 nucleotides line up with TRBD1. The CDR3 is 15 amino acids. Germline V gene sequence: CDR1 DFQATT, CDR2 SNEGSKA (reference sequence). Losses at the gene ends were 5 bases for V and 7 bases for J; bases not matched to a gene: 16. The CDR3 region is CSAPATGSRRGGYTF. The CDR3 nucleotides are TGCAGTGCTCCGGCGACAGGGAGCCGTCGCGGTGGCTACACCTTC.

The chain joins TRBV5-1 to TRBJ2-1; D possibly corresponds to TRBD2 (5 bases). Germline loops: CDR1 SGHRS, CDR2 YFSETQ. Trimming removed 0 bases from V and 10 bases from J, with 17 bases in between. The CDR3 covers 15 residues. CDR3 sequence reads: CASSLVEGRLAEQFF. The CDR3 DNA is TGCGCCAGCAGCTTGGTCGAGGGTCGTTTGGCAGAGCAGTTCTTC.

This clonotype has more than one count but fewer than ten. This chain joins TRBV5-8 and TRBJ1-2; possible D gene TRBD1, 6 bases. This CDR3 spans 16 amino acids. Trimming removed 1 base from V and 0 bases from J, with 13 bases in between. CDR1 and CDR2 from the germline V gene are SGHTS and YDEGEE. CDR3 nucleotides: TGTGCCAGCAGCTTGTCCCCGGACAGAGCTAACTATGGCTACACCTTC. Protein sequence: CASSLSPDRANYGYTF.

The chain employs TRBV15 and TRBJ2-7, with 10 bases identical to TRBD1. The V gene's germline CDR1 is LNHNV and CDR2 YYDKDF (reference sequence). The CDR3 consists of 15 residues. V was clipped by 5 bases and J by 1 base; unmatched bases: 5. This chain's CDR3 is CATSGPGQGSYEQYF. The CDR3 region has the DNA TGTGCCACCAGCGGACCGGGACAGGGGTCCTACGAGCAGTACTTC.

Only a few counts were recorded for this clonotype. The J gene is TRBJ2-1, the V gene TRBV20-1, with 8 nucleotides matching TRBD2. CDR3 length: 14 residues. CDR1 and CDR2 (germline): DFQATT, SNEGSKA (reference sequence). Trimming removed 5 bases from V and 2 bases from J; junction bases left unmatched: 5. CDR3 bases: TGCAGTGCTGGTCCTAGCGGGCCCTACAATGAGCAGTTCTTC. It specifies CSAGPSGPYNEQFF.

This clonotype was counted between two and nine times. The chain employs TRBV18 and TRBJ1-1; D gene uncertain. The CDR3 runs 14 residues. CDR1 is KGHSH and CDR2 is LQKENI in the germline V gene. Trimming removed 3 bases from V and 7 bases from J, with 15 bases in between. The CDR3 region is CASSPRGQTIEAFF. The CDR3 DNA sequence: TGTGCCAGCTCACCGCGCGGGCAGACAATTGAAGCTTTCTTT. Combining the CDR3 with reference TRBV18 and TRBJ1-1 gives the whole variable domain NAGVMQNPRHLVRRRGQEARLRCSPMKGHSHVYWYRQLPEEGLKFMVYLQKENIIDESGMPKERFSAEFPKEGPSILRIQQVVRGDSAAYFCASSPRGQTIEAFFGQGTRLTVV.

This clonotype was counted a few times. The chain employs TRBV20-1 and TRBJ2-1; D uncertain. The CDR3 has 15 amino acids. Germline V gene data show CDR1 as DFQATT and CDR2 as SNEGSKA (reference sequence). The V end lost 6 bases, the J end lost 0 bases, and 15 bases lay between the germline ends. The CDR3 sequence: CSAKEQLSSYNEQFF. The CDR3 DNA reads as TGCAGTGCGAAGGAACAGCTCAGCTCCTACAATGAGCAGTTCTTC.

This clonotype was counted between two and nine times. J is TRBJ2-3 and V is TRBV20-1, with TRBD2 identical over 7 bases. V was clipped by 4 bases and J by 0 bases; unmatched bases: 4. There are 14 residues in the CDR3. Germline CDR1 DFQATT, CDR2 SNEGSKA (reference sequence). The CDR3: CSAILATSTDTQYF. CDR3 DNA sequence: TGCAGTGCTATACTAGCGACTAGCACAGATACGCAGTATTTT.

CDR3 DNA: TGCAGTGCTAGGGCTGGACTAGCGAGCAACACCGGGGAGCTGTTTTTT. Its translation: CSARAGLASNTGELFF. This chain links TRBV20-1 with TRBJ2-2, with 9 positions matching TRBD2. After removal of 3 bases from V and 2 bases from J, the junction contained 7 bases not matched to a gene. Germline V gene sequence: CDR1 DFQATT, CDR2 SNEGSKA (reference sequence). The CDR3 is made up of 16 amino acids.

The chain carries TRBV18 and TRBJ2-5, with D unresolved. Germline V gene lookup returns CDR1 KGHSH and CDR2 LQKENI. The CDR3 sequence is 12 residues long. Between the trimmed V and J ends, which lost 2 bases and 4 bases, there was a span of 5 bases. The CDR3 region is CASSPEVETQYF. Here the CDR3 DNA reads TGTGCCAGCTCACCAGAAGTAGAGACCCAGTACTTC.

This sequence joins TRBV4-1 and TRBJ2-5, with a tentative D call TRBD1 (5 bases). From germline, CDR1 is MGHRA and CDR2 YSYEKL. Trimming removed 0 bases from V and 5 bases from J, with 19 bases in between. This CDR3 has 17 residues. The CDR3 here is CASSQDQGRVATETQYF. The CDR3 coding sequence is TGCGCCAGCAGCCAAGATCAGGGCAGGGTAGCTACGGAGACCCAGTACTTC.

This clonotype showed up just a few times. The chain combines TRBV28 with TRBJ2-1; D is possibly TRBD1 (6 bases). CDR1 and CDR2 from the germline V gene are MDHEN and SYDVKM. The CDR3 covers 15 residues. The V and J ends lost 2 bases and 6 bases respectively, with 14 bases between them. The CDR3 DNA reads TGTGCCAGCAGTTTACAGGCAGGGGTTTTCAATGAGCAGTTCTTC. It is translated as CASSLQAGVFNEQFF.

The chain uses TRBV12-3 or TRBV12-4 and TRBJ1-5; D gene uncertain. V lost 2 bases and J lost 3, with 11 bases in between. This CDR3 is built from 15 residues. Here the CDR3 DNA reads TGTGCCAGCAGTTTATTTGGGGAGATCAATCAGCCCCAGCATTTT. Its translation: CASSLFGEINQPQHF.

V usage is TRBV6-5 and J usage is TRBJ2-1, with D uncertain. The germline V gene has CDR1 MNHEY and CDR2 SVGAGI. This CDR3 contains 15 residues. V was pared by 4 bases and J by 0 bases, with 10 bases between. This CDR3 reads CASSSSRSSYNEQFF. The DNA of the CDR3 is TGTGCCAGCAGTTCCAGCCGGAGCTCCTACAATGAGCAGTTCTTC.

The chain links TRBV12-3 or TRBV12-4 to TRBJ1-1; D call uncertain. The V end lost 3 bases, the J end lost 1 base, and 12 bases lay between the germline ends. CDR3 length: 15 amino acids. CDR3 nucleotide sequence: TGTGCCAGCAGTTTGGGAGGTTTTAGGAACACTGAAGCTTTCTTT. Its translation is CASSLGGFRNTEAFF.

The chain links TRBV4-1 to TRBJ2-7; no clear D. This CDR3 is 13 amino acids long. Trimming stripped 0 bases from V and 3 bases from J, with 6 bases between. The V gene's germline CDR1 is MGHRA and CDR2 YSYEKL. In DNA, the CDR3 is TGCGCCAGCAGCCAAGAACCCTACTACGAGCAGTACTTC. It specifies CASSQEPYYEQYF.

The CDR3: CASSYPGGGYGYTF. The DNA for the CDR3 is TGTGCCAGCAGTTATCCGGGCGGAGGCTATGGCTACACCTTC. The chain joins TRBV28 to TRBJ1-2, with unresolved D. V lost 4 bases, J lost 4 bases, and 13 bases lay in between. CDR1 MDHEN and CDR2 SYDVKM come from the germline V gene. This CDR3 contains 14 residues.

The CDR3 nucleotides are TGCGCCAGCAGAGGGACAGCCCCTTTCCAAGAGACCCAGTACTTC. Translating it yields CASRGTAPFQETQYF. This rearrangement joins TRBV5-1 to TRBJ2-5; TRBD1 aligns across 7 bases. J lost 1 base, V lost 5 bases, and 8 bases had no gene match. The length of the CDR3 is 15 residues. CDR1 and CDR2 from the germline V gene are SGHRS and YFSETQ.

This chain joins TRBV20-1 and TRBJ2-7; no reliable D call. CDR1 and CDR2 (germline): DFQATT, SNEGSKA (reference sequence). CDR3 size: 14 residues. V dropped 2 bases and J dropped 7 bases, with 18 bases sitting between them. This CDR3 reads CSARSVTRLGEQYF. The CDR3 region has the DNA TGCAGTGCTAGAAGTGTAACGCGTCTGGGGGAGCAGTACTTC.

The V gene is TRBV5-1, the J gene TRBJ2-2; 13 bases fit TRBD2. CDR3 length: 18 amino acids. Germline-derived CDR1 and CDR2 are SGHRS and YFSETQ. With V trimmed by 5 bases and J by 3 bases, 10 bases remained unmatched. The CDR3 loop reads CASRKNFGLAGDTGELFF. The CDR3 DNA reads TGCGCCAGCAGAAAAAATTTCGGACTAGCGGGGGACACCGGGGAGCTGTTTTTT.

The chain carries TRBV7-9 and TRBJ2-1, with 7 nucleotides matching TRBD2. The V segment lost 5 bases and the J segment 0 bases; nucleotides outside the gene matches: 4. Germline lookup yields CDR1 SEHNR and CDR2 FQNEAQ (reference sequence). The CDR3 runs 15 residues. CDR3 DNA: TGTGCCAGCAGCGAACGGGGGGTCTCCTACAATGAGCAGTTCTTC. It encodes CASSERGVSYNEQFF.

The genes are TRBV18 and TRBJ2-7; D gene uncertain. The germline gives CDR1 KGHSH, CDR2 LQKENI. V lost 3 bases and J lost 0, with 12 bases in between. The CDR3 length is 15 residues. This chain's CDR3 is CASSPMPALSYEQYF. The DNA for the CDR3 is TGTGCCAGCTCACCCATGCCAGCCCTCTCCTACGAGCAGTACTTC.

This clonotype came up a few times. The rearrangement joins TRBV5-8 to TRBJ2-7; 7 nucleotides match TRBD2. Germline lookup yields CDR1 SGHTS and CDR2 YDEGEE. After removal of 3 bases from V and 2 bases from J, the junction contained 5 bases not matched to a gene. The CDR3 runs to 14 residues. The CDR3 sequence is CASSWGGETYEQYF. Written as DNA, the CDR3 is TGTGCCAGCAGCTGGGGGGGAGAAACCTACGAGCAGTACTTC.

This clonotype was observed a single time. The CDR3 coding sequence is TGTGCCGGAAAAGACAGGGCCTCCTACGAGCAGTACTTC. The encoded protein is CAGKDRASYEQYF. The chain carries TRBV2 and TRBJ2-7, with TRBD1 matching over 7 bases. After removal of 11 bases from V and 0 bases from J, the junction contained 7 bases not matched to a gene. Germline-derived CDR1 and CDR2 are SNHLY and FYNNEI. CDR3 size: 13 residues.

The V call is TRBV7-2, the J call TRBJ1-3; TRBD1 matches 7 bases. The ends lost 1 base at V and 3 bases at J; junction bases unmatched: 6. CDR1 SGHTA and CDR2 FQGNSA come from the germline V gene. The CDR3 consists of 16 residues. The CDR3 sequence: CASSLVWAGGGNTIYF. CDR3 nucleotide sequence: TGTGCCAGCAGCTTAGTCTGGGCAGGGGGTGGAAACACCATATATTTT.

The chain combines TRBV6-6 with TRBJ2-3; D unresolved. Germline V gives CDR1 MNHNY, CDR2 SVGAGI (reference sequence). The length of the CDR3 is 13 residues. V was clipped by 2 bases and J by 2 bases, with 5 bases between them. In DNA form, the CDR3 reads TGTGCCAGCAGTTACGTAAACACAGATACGCAGTATTTT. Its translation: CASSYVNTDTQYF.